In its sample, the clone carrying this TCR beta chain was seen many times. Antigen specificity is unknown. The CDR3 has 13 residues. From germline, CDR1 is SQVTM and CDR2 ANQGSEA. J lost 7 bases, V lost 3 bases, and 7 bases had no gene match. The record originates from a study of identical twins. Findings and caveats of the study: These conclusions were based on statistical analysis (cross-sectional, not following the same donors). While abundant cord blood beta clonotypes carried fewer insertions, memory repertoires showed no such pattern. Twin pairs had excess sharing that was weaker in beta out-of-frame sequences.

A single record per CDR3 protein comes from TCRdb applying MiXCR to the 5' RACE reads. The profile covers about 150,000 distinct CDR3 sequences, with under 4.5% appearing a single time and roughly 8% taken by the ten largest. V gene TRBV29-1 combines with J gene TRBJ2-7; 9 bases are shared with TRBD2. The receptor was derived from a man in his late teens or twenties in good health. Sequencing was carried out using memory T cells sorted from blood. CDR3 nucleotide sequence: TGCAGCGTTGATGCGCGGGAGGGGTCGGAGCAGTACTTC. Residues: CSVDAREGSEQYF.